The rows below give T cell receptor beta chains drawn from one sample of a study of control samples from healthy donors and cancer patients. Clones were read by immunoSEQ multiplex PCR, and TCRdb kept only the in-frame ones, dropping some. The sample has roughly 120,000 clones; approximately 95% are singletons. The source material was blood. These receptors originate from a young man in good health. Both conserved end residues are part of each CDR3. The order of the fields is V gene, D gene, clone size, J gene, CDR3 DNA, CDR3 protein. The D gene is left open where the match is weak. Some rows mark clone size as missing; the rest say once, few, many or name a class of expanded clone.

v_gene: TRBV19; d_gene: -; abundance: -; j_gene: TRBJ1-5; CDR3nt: TGTGCCAGTAGTGCCCGAGGGGCCGGGACAACTAGCAATCAGCCCCAGCATTTT; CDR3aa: CASSARGAGTTSNQPQHF
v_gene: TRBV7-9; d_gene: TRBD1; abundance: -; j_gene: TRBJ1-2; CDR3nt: TGTGCCAGCAGCCGAGACAGGGTAGAGGGCTACACCTTC; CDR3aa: CASSRDRVEGYTF
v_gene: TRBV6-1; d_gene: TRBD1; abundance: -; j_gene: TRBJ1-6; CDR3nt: TGTGCCAGCAGTGACCCCGGGACAGGGGGCCGGTCACCCCTCCACTTT; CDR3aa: CASSDPGTGGRSPLHF
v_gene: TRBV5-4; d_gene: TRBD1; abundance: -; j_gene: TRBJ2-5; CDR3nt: TGTGCCAGCAGCACGGGACAGCTACAAGAGACCCAGTACTTC; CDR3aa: CASSTGQLQETQYF
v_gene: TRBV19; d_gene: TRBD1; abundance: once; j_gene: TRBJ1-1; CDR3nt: TGTGCCAGTAGTCCAAGGGGACAGGCCCACACTGAAGCTTTCTTT; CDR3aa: CASSPRGQAHTEAFF
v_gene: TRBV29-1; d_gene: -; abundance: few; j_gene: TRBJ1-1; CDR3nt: TGCAGCGTGCAGGGTCTCGACACTGAAGCTTTCTTT; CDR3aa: CSVQGLDTEAFF
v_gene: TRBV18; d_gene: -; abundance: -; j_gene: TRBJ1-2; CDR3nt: TGTGCCAGCTCGCAAACGGGAGGGAGCGCCTATGGCTACACCTTC; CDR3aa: CASSQTGGSAYGYTF
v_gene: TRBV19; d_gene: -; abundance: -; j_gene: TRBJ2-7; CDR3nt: TGTGCCAGTAGTCCCGGGGTAGCGGCCTCCTACGAGCAGTACTTC; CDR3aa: CASSPGVAASYEQYF
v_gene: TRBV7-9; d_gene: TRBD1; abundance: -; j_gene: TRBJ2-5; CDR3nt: TGTGCCAGCAGCTCAGACAGGGTTCTAGAGACCCAGTACTTC; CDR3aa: CASSSDRVLETQYF
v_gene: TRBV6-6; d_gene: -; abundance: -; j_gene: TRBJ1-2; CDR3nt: TGTGCCAGCAGTTACTACGGGGAGTTCTATGGCTACACCTTC; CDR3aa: CASSYYGEFYGYTF
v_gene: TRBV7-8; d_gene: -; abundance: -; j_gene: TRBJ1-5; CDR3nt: TGTGCCAGCAGCCTCTTAACCGGGCCCCAAGGAAATCAGCCCCAGCATTTT; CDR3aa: CASSLLTGPQGNQPQHF
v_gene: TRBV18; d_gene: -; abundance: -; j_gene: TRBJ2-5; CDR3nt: TGTGCCAGCTCACCATCAGCAGCTGGGGAGACCCAGTACTTC; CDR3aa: CASSPSAAGETQYF
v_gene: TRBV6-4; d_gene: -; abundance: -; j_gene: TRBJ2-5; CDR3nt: TGTGCCAGCAGTAGACAGGACTCCCAAGAGACCCAGTACTTC; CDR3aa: CASSRQDSQETQYF
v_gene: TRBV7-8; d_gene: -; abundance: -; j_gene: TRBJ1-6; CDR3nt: TGTGCCAGCAGCTTAGTAGGGGGGGGGCGCTCACCCCTCCACTTT; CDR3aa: CASSLVGGGRSPLHF
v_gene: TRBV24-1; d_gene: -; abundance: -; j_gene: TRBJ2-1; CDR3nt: TGTGCCTCCCCAGGGGGGGCTTACAATGAGCAGTTCTTC; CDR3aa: CASPGGAYNEQFF
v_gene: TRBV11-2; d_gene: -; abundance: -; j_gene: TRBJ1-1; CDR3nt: TGTGCCAGCAGCTCTTCAGGGTGGGGGAACACTGAAGCTTTCTTT; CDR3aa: CASSSSGWGNTEAFF
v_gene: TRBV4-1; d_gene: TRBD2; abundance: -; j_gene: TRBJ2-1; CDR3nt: TGCGCCAGCAGCCAAGGTTTAGCGGGGGGGCAAAATGAGCAGTTCTTC; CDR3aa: CASSQGLAGGQNEQFF
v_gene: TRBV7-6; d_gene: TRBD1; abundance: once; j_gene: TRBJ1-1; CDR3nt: TGTGCCAGCAGCGTCACAGGGGGCGATACTGAAGCTTTCTTT; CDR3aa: CASSVTGGDTEAFF
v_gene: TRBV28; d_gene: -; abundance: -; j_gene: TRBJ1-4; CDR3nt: TGTGCCAGTCTCGGGCGACGACTTAACGATACTAATGAAAAACTGTTTTTT; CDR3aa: CASLGRRLNDTNEKLFF
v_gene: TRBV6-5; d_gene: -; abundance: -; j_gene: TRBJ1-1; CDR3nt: TGTGCCAGCAGTTACTCGAGAAGGGGAAACACTGAAGCTTTCTTT; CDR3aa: CASSYSRRGNTEAFF
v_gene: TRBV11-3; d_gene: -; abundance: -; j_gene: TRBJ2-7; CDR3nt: TGTGCCAGCAGCTCAGACCGGGTGGAGCAGTACTTC; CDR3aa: CASSSDRVEQYF
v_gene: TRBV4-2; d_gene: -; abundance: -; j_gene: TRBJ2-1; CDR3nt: TGTGCCAGCAGCCAGATGACCGTAGACTCCTACAATGAGCAGTTCTTC; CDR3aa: CASSQMTVDSYNEQFF
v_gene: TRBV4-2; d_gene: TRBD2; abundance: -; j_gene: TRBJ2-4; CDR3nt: TGTGCCAGCAGCCAAGAACTAGCGGCTTCACAAGGGGCCAAAAACATTCAGTACTTC; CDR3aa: CASSQELAASQGAKNIQYF
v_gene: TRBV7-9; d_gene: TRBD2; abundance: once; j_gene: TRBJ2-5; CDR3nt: TGTGCCAGCGGGGAGACTAGCGGCTTAGACACCCAGTACTTC; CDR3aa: CASGETSGLDTQYF
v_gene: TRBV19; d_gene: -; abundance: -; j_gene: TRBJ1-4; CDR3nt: TGTGCCAGTAGTCCGCCCGGGGCTACTAATGAAAAACTGTTTTTT; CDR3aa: CASSPPGATNEKLFF
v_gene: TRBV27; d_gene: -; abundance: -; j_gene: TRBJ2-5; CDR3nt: TGTGCCAGCAGTTTCTCGGGGTCCCAAGAGACCCAGTACTTC; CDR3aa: CASSFSGSQETQYF
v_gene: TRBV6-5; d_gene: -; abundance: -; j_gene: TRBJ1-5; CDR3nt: TGTGCCAGCAGTTTAGACAGGAACTTCAATCAGCCCCAGCATTTT; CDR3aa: CASSLDRNFNQPQHF
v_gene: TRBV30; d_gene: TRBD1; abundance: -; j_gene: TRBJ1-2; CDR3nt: TGTGCCACAGACCGGGACAGACCCAACTATGGCTACACCTTC; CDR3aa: CATDRDRPNYGYTF
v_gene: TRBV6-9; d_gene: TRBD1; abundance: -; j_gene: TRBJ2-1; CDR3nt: TGTGCCAGCAGTTATTCGGGGGACAGGGGGCTCATCTCCTACAATGAGCAGTTCTTC; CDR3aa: CASSYSGDRGLISYNEQFF
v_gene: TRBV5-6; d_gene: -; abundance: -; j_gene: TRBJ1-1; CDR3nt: TGTGCCAGCAGCTTGCCGGGGGGCTGGTACACTGAAGCTTTCTTT; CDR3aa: CASSLPGGWYTEAFF
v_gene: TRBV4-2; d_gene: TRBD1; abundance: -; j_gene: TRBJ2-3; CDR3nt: TGTGCCAGCAGCCACGGACAGGGGGGTGCAGATACGCAGTATTTT; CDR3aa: CASSHGQGGADTQYF
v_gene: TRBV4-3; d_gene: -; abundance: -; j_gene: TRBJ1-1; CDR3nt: TGCGCCAGCAGCCAAGTTAGACAGTCGGGTGAAGCTTTCTTT; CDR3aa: CASSQVRQSGEAFF
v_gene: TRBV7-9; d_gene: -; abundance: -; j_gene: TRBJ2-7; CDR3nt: TGTGCCAGCAGCTTAGCGGGGGGTTACGAGCAGTACTTC; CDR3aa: CASSLAGGYEQYF
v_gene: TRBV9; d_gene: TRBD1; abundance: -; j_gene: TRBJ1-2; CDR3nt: TGTGCCAGCAGCCAAGACAGGGGAGGGGGCTACACCTTC; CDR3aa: CASSQDRGGGYTF
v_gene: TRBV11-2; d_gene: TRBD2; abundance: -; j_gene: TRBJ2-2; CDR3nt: TGTGCCAGCAGCCACGGGGGGATCGACACCGGGGAGCTGTTTTTT; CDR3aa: CASSHGGIDTGELFF
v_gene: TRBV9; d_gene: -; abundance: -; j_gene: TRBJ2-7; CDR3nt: TGTGCCAGCAGCGGTCCCGTCGGCTACGAGCAGTACTTC; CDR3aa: CASSGPVGYEQYF
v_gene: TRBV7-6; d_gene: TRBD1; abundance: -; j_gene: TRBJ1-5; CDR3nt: TGTGCCAGCAGCCCTGGACAGGGAGGCCTTAGTAGCAATCAGCCCCAGCATTTT; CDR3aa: CASSPGQGGLSSNQPQHF
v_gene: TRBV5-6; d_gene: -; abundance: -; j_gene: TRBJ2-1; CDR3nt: TGTGCCAGCAGCTTGGCAGGGGACCATGAGCAGTTCTTC; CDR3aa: CASSLAGDHEQFF
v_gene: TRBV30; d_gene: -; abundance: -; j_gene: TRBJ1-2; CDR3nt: TGTGCCTGGAGTGTAGACCGCTATGGCTACACCTTC; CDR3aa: CAWSVDRYGYTF
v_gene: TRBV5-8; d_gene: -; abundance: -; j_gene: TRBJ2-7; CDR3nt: TGTGCCAGCAGCAGACAGGTATGGGGAACTTTCTACGAGCAGTACTTC; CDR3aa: CASSRQVWGTFYEQYF
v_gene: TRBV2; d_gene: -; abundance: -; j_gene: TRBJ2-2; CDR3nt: TGTGCCAGCAGTGAACAGATGAACACCGGGGAGCTGTTTTTT; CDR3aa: CASSEQMNTGELFF
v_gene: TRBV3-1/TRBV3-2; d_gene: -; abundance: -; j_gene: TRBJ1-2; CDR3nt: TGTGCCAGCAGCCTGAAGGGGAAATTAGATGGCTACACCTTC; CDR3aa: CASSLKGKLDGYTF
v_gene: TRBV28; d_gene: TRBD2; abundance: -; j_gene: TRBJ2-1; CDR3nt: TGTGCCAGCAGTTTAGGGACCGGGACTAGTGTTTTGAATGAGCAGTTCTTC; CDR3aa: CASSLGTGTSVLNEQFF
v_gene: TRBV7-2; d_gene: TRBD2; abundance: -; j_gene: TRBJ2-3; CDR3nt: TGTGCCAGCAGCCCTAGCGGGGGAGGGGATACGCAGTATTTT; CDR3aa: CASSPSGGGDTQYF
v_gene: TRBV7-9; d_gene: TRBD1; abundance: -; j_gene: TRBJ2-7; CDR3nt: TGTGCCAGCAGCCCCCGGGGCAGGGGGCATTACGAGCAGTACTTC; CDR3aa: CASSPRGRGHYEQYF
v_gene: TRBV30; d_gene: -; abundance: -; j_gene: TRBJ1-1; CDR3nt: TGTGCCTGGGGTACCGGGACCGGGTTTGGAGCTTTCTTT; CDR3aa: CAWGTGTGFGAFF
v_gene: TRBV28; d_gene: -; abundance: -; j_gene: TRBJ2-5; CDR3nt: TGTGCCAGCAGTTTATCTGGTTTGGAGGGAGAGACCCAGTACTTC; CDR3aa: CASSLSGLEGETQYF
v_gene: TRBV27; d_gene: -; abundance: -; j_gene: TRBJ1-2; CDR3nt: TGTGCCAGCAGTTTGATCCGGTCAGGAAACTATGGCTACACCTTC; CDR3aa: CASSLIRSGNYGYTF
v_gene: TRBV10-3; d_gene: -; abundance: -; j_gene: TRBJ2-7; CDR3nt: TGTGCCATCAGTGAGCCGGATTATGGGACGCAGCAGTACTTC; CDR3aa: CAISEPDYGTQQYF
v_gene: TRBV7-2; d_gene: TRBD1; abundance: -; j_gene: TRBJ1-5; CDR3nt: TGTGCCAGCAGCTTGGGACAGGGATATAGCAATCAGCCCCAGCATTTT; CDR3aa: CASSLGQGYSNQPQHF
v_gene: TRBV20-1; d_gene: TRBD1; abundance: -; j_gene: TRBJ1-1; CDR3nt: TGCAGTGCTAGTCGTCCCGGGACAGGGCTCGAAGCTTTCTTT; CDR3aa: CSASRPGTGLEAFF
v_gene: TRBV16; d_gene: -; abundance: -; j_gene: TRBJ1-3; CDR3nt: TGTGCCAGCAGCCAATCGGGAAAGCCTGGAAACACCATATATTTT; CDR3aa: CASSQSGKPGNTIYF
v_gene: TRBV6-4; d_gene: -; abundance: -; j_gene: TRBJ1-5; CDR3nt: TGTGCCAGCAGTGACTCGGCAGGAGGCAATCAGCCCCAGCATTTT; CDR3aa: CASSDSAGGNQPQHF
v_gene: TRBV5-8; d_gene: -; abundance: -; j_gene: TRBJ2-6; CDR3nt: TGTGCCAGCAGCTCTCGGGCTTCTGGGGCCAACGTCCTGACTTTC; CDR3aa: CASSSRASGANVLTF
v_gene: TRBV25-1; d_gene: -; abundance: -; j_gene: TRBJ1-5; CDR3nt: TGTGCCAGCAGTGAAGGGGGGAGCAATCAGCCCCAGCATTTT; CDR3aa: CASSEGGSNQPQHF
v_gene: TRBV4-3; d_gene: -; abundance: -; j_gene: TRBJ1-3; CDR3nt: TGCGCCAGCAGCCAAGAGTGGGGTGGGGGTGGAAACACCATATATTTT; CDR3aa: CASSQEWGGGGNTIYF
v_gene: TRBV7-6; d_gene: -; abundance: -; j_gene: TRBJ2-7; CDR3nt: TGTGCCAGCAGCCCCAGCGGGCGAAGCTCCTACGAGCAGTACTTC; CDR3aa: CASSPSGRSSYEQYF
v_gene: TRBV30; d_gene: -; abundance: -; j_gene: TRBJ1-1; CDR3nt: TGTGCCTGGAGTAGTGCGGCGAACACTGAAGCTTTCTTT; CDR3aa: CAWSSAANTEAFF
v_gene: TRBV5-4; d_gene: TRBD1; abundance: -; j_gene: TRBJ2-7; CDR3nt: TGTGCCAGCAGCCTCGGGAAGGCCGGACAGGTCACCTACGAGCAGTACTTC; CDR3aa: CASSLGKAGQVTYEQYF